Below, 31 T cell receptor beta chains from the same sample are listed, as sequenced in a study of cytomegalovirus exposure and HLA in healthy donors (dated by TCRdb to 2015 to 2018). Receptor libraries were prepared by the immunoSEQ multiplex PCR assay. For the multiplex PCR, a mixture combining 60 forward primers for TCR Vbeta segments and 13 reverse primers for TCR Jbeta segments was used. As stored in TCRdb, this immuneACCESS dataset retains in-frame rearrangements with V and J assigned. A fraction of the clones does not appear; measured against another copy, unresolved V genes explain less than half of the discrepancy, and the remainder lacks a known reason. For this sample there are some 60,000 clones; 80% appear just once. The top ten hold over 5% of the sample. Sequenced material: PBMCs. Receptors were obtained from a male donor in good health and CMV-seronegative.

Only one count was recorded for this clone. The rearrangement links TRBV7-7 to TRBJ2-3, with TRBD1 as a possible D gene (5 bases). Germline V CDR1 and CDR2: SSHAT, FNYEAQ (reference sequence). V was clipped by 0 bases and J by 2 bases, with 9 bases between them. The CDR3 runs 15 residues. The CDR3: CASSLAGATTDTQYF. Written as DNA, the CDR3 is TGTGCCAGCAGCTTAGCAGGGGCGACCACAGATACGCAGTATTTT.

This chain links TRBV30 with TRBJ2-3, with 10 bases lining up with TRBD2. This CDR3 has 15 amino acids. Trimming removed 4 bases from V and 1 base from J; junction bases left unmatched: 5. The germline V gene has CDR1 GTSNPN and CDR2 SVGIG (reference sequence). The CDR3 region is CAWTDGLAGTDTQYF. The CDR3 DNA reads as TGTGCCTGGACCGACGGACTAGCGGGCACAGATACGCAGTATTTT.

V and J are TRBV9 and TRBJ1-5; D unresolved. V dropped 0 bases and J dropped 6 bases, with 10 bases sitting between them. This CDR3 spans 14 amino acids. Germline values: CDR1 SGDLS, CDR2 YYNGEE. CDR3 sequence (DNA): TGTGCCAGCAGCGTAGGTGAGGGAAGTCAGCCCCAGCATTTT. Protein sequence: CASSVGEGSQPQHF.

CDR3 DNA sequence: TGTGCCAGCAGTCTTGGACAGTCCTATGGCTACACCTTC. This codes for CASSLGQSYGYTF. This sequence joins TRBV6-5 and TRBJ1-2; perhaps TRBD1 as D (6 bases). V was clipped by 5 bases and J by 4 bases, with 11 bases between them. The germline V gene encodes CDR1 MNHEY and CDR2 SVGAGI. This CDR3 spans 13 amino acids.

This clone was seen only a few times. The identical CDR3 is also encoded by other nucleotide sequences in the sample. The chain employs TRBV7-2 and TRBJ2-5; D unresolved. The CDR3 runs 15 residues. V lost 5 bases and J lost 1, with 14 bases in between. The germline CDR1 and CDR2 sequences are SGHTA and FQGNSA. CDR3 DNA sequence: TGTGCCAGCAGCCCCGCCCCGGGTTTCCAAGAGACCCAGTACTTC. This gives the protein CASSPAPGFQETQYF.

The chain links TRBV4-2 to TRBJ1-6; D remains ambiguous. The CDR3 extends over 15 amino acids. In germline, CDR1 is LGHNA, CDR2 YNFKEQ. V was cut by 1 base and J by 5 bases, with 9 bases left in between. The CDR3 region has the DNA TGTGCCAGCAGCCAAGGGCCAAGAAATAATTCACCCCTCCACTTT. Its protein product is CASSQGPRNNSPLHF.

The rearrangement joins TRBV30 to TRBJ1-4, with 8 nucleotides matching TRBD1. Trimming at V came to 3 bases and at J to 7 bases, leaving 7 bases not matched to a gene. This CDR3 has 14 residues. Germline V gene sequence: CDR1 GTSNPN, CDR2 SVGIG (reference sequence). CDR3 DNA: TGTGCCTGGAGATTACAGGGGGGGGGTGAAAAACTGTTTTTT. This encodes CAWRLQGGGEKLFF.

CDR3 sequence (DNA): TGCGCCAGCAGCCAAGTAGTCGGGACTAGCGGGGGGTACCAAGAGACCCAGTACTTC. Translating gives CASSQVVGTSGGYQETQYF. The V gene is TRBV4-1, the J gene TRBJ2-5; 15 nucleotides line up with TRBD2. Per germline, CDR1 MGHRA and CDR2 YSYEKL. Trimming removed 1 base from V and 0 bases from J; junction bases left unmatched: 6. The CDR3 runs to 19 residues.

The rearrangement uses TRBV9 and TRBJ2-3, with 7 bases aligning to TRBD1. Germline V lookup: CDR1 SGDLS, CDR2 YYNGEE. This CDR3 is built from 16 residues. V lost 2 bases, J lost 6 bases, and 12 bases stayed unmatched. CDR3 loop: CASSVIATGAMDTQYF. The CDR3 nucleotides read TGTGCCAGCAGCGTCATAGCCACAGGGGCGATGGATACGCAGTATTTT.

The CDR3: CASSVNGDDNEQFF. The CDR3 DNA is TGTGCCAGCAGCGTAAACGGGGATGACAATGAGCAGTTCTTC. The chain is built from TRBV9 and TRBJ2-1, with a possible D match to TRBD2 (5 bases). This CDR3 has 14 residues. V shed 1 base and J shed 5 bases, with 10 bases lying between them. Germline CDR1 and CDR2: SGDLS and YYNGEE.

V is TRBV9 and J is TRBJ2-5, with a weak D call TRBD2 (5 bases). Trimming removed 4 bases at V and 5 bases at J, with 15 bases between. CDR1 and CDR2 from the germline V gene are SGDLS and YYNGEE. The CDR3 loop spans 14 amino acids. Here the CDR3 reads CASSPRISGETQYF. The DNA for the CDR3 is TGTGCCAGCAGCCCTCGGATCTCGGGGGAGACCCAGTACTTC. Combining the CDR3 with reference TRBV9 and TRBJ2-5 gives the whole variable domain DSGVTQTPKHLITATGQRVTLRCSPRSGDLSVYWYQQSLDQGLQFLIQYYNGEERAKGNILERFSAQQFPDLHSELNLSSLELGDSALYFCASSPRISGETQYFGPGTRLLVL.

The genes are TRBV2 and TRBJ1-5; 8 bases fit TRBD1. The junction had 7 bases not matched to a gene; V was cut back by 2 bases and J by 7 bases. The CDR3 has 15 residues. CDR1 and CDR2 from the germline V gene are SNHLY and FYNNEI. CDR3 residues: CASSEQGAPYQPQHF. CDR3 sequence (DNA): TGTGCCAGCAGTGAACAGGGGGCCCCCTACCAGCCCCAGCATTTT.

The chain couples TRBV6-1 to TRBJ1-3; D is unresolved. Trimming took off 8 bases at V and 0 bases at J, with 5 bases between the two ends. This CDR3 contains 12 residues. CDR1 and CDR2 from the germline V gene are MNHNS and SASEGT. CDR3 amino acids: CASHSSGNTIYF. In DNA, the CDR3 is TGTGCCAGCCATAGCTCTGGAAACACCATATATTTT.

The chain's CDR3 is CASSFPSGTTSYEQYF. CDR3 DNA: TGCGCCAGCAGCTTTCCTAGCGGGACAACATCCTACGAGCAGTACTTC. The rearrangement uses TRBV5-1 and TRBJ2-7; 9 bases are a match to TRBD2. The CDR3 is made up of 16 amino acids. V lost 2 bases and J lost 1; bases outside the gene matches: 7. Germline-derived CDR1 and CDR2 are SGHRS and YFSETQ. The whole variable domain, filled in from reference TRBV5-1 and TRBJ2-7, reads KAGVTQTPRYLIKTRGQQVTLSCSPISGHRSVSWYQQTPGQGLQFLFEYFSETQRNKGNFPGRFSGRQFSNSRSEMNVSTLELGDSALYLCASSFPSGTTSYEQYFGPGTRLTVT.

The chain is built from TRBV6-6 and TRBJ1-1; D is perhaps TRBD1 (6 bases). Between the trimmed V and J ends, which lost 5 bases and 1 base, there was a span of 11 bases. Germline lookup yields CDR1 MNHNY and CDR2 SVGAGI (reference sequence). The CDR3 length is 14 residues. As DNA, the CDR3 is TGTGCCAGCAGTATACAGGGACAGAACACTGAAGCTTTCTTT. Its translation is CASSIQGQNTEAFF.

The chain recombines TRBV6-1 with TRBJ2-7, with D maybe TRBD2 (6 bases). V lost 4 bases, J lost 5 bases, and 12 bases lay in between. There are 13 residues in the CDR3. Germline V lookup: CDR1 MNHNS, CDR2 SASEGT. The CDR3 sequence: CASSGRGSDEQYF. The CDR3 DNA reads TGTGCCAGCAGTGGGAGGGGAAGCGACGAGCAGTACTTC.

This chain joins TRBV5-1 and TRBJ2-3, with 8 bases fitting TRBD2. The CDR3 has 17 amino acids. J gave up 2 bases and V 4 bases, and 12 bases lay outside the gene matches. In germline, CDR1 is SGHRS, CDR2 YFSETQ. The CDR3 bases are TGCGCCAGCAGCGGCCGACTGGGCGGGGGGTCCACAGATACGCAGTATTTT. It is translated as CASSGRLGGGSTDTQYF.

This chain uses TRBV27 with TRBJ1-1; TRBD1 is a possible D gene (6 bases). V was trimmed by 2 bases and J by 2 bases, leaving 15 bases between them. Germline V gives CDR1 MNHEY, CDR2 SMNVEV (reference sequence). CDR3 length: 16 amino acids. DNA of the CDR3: TGTGCCAGCAGTTTACAACCGACAGGTTCAAACACTGAAGCTTTCTTT. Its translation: CASSLQPTGSNTEAFF.

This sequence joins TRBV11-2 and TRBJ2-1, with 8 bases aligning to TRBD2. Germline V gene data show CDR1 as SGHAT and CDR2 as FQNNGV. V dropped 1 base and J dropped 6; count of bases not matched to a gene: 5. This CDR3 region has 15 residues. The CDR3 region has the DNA TGTGCCAGCAGCTTAGCTACCGGGGGGGCCAATGAGCAGTTCTTC. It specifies CASSLATGGANEQFF.

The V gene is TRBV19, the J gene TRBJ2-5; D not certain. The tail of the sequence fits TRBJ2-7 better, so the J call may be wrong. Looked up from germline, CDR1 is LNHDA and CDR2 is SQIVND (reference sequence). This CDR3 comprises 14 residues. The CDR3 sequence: CASSMRLVDYEQYF. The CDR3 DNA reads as TGTGCCAGTAGTATGAGGTTGGTCGACTACGAGCAGTACTTC.

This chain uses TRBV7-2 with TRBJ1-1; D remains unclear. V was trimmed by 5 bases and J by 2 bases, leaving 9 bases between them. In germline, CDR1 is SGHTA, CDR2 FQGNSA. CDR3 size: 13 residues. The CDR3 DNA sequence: TGTGCCAGCAGCGAATACAGAAACACTGAAGCTTTCTTT. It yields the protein CASSEYRNTEAFF. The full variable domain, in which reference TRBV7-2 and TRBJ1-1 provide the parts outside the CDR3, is GAGVSQSPSNKVTEKGKDVELRCDPISGHTALYWYRQSLGQGLEFLIYFQGNSAPDKSGLPSDRFSAERTGGSVSTLTIQRTQQEDSAVYLCASSEYRNTEAFFGQGTRLTVV.

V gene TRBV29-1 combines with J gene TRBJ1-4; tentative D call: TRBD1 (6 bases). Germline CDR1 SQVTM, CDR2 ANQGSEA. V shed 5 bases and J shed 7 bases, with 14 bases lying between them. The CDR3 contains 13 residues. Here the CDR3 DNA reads TGCAGCGTTCTCGAGACAGGTCGTGAAAAACTGTTTTTT. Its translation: CSVLETGREKLFF.

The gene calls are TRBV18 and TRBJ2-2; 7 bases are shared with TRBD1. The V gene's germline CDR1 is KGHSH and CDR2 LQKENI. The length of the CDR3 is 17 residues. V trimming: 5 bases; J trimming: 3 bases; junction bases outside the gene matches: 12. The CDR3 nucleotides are TGTGCCAGCTCAACGAGCCAGGGACAGCTCGACACCGGGGAGCTGTTTTTT. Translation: CASSTSQGQLDTGELFF.

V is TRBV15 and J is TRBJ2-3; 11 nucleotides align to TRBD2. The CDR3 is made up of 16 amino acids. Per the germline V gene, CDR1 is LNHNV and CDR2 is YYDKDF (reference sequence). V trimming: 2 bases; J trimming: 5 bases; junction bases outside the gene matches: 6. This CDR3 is CATSRLAGGPGDTQYF. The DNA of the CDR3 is TGTGCCACCAGCAGACTAGCGGGGGGTCCTGGAGATACGCAGTATTTT.

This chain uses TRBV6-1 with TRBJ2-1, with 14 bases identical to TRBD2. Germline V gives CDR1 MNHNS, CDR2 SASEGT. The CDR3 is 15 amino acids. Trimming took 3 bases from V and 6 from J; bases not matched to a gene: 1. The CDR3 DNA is TGTGCCAGCAGTGAGGGACTAGCGGGGGCCAATGAGCAGTTCTTC. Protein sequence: CASSEGLAGANEQFF.

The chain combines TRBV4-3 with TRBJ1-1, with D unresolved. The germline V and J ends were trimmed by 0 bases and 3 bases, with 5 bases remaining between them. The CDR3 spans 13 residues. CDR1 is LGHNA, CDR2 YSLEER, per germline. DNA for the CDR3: TGCGCCAGCAGCCAAGATCAGGACACTGAAGCTTTCTTT. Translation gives CASSQDQDTEAFF.

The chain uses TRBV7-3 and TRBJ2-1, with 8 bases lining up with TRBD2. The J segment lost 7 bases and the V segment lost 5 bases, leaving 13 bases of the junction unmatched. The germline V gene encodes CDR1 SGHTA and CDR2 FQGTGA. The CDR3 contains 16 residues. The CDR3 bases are TGTGCCAGCAGCCTGTACGACGGGGGGGCCCGGAATGAGCAGTTCTTC. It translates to CASSLYDGGARNEQFF.

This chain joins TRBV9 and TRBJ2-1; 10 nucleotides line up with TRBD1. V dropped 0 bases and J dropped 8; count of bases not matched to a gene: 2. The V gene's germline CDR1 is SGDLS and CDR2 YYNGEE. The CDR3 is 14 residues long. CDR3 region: CASSVVGTGDEQFF. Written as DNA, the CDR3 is TGTGCCAGCAGCGTAGTTGGGACAGGGGATGAGCAGTTCTTC.

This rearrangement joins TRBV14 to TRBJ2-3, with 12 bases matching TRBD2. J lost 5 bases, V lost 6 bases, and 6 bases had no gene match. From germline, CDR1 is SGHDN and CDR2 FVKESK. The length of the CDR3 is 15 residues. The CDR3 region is CASSLLAGGGDTQYF. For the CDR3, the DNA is TGTGCCAGCAGTCTACTAGCGGGGGGCGGAGATACGCAGTATTTT.

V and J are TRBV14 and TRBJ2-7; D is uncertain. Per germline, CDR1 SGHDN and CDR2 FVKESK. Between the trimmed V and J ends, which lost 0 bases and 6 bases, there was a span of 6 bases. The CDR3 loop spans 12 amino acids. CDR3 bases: TGTGCCAGCAGCCAAGAAGTGAGCGAGCAGTACTTC. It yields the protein CASSQEVSEQYF.

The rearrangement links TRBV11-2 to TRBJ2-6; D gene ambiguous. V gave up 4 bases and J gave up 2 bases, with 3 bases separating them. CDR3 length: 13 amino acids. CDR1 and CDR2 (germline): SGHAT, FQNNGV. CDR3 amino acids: CASSSAGANVLTF. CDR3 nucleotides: TGTGCCAGCAGCTCGGCTGGGGCCAACGTCCTGACTTTC.